Below are 31 T cell receptor beta chains sequenced from a single sample in a study of blood T cell repertoires in COVID-19. Only in-frame clones appear in the TCRdb table, and some are missing; sequencing was by immunoSEQ multiplex PCR. Here the sample spans 150,000 to 200,000 clones, around four fifths being singletons. The sequenced sample was PBMCs or T cells enriched from blood (not recorded which). The receptors derive from a woman aged 55-75 years who had recovered from COVID-19.

This chain connects TRBV7-9 to TRBJ2-2; D gene ambiguous. This CDR3 has 15 amino acids. V lost 5 bases and J 1 base, leaving 11 bases between the germline ends. Germline V gives CDR1 SEHNR, CDR2 FQNEAQ (reference sequence). This CDR3 reads CASSPQTMNTGELFF. The CDR3 bases are TGTGCCAGCAGCCCTCAAACTATGAACACCGGGGAGCTGTTTTTT. The entire variable domain, with the rest obtained from reference TRBV7-9 and TRBJ2-2, is as follows: DTGVSQNPRHKITKRGQNVTFRCDPISEHNRLYWYRQTLGQGPEFLTYFQNEAQLEKSRLLSDRFSAERPKGSFSTLEIQRTEQGDSAMYLCASSPQTMNTGELFFGEGSRLTVL.

A few counts support this clone. The chain has TRBV25-1 and TRBJ2-2; D ambiguous. Germline assignment: CDR1 MGHDK and CDR2 SYGVNS. This CDR3 comprises 13 residues. With 2 bases removed from V and 6 bases from J, the gap between germline ends came to 7 bases. In DNA form, the CDR3 reads TGTGCCAGCAGTGAACAGGTGGCCGGGGAGCTGTTTTTT. Translating gives CASSEQVAGELFF.

V is TRBV6-6 and J is TRBJ2-1; TRBD1 agrees at 7 bases. CDR1 and CDR2 from the germline V gene are MNHNY and SVGAGI (reference sequence). The J segment lost 6 bases and the V segment lost 7 bases, leaving 6 bases of the junction unmatched. This CDR3 is built from 13 residues. The DNA of the CDR3 is TGTGCCAGCAAAGGGCCAGGGGGCAATGAGCAGTTCTTC. It translates to CASKGPGGNEQFF.

The rearrangement joins TRBV29-1 to TRBJ1-1; TRBD1 matches at 9 bases. The V segment lost 6 bases and the J segment 1 base; nucleotides outside the gene matches: 6. CDR1 and CDR2 (germline): SQVTM, ANQGSEA. There are 14 residues in the CDR3. Here the CDR3 DNA reads TGCAGCGTAATACAGGGGGCAAAGAACACTGAAGCTTTCTTT. It translates to CSVIQGAKNTEAFF.

The J gene is TRBJ1-1, the V gene TRBV29-1; 7 bases fit TRBD1. Looked up from germline, CDR1 is SQVTM and CDR2 is ANQGSEA. Trimming cost V 7 bases and J 2 bases; bases outside gene matches: 7. The CDR3 loop spans 13 amino acids. CDR3 sequence (DNA): TGCAGCGCCGCCGGGACAGCCAACACTGAAGCTTTCTTT. Translating it yields CSAAGTANTEAFF.

The chain recombines TRBV2 with TRBJ1-5; a possible D gene is TRBD1 (6 bases). The length of the CDR3 is 14 residues. Trimming took 1 base from V and 2 from J, leaving 6 bases between them. CDR1 SNHLY and CDR2 FYNNEI come from the germline V gene. This CDR3 is CASSEEGGNQPQHF. The CDR3 nucleotides are TGTGCCAGCAGTGAAGAGGGGGGCAATCAGCCCCAGCATTTT.

The V call is TRBV19, the J call TRBJ2-2, with 15 bases aligning to TRBD2. Germline V CDR1 and CDR2: LNHDA, SQIVND (reference sequence). This CDR3 comprises 19 residues. Unmatched junction bases numbered 12, after V lost 5 bases and J lost 5 bases. The CDR3 protein is CASSALLGTSGRRTGELFF. CDR3 in DNA: TGTGCCAGTAGTGCCCTGCTGGGGACTAGCGGGAGGAGAACCGGGGAGCTGTTTTTT.

This clone appeared a few times. One end of the junction is discordant with germline, which a read error may explain. The V call is TRBV7-2, the J call TRBJ1-5; D call uncertain. The CDR3 loop spans 15 amino acids. CDR1 and CDR2 from the germline V gene are SGHTA and FQGNSA. The CDR3 loop is CASSLSFSSDQPQHF. The CDR3 bases are TGTGCCAGCAGCTTAAGCTTTAGTAGCGATCAGCCCCAGCATTTT.

The V call is TRBV3-1 (or the pseudogene TRBV3-2), the J call TRBJ2-5; 9 positions match TRBD2. The J segment lost 4 bases and the V segment lost 4 bases, leaving 16 bases of the junction unmatched. Per the germline V gene, CDR1 is LGHDT and CDR2 is YNNKEL (reference sequence). There are 18 residues in the CDR3. The CDR3 sequence is CASSPFLAGAGSRETQYF. DNA of the CDR3: TGTGCCAGCAGCCCGTTCTTAGCGGGGGCAGGGAGTCGAGAGACCCAGTACTTC.

This chain uses TRBV9 with TRBJ1-6; D is unclear. Germline CDR1 is SGDLS and CDR2 is YYNGEE. The ends were cut back, 3 bases at V and 14 bases at J, with 12 bases in the middle. The CDR3 extends over 12 amino acids. CDR3 DNA: TGTGCCAGCAGCGACAGTCTCGAAACCCTCCACTTT. This encodes CASSDSLETLHF.

This rearrangement joins TRBV5-1 to TRBJ2-1, with a weak D call TRBD2 (6 bases). CDR3 length equals 14 residues. Germline loops: CDR1 SGHRS, CDR2 YFSETQ. V was cut by 4 bases and J by 6 bases, with 14 bases left in between. The CDR3 DNA follows: TGCGCCAGCAGCGCGGGGAGCCAGCCCAATGAGCAGTTCTTC. This gives the protein CASSAGSQPNEQFF.

The chain has TRBV2 and TRBJ2-2, with D uncertain. The CDR3 extends over 13 amino acids. V gave up 4 bases and J gave up 5 bases, with 8 bases separating them. CDR1 SNHLY and CDR2 FYNNEI come from the germline V gene. CDR3 DNA sequence: TGTGCCAGCAGTGGGCAGACTACCGGGGAGCTGTTTTTT. Protein product: CASSGQTTGELFF.

The gene calls are TRBV11-2 and TRBJ1-1; D not resolved. CDR1 SGHAT and CDR2 FQNNGV come from the germline V gene. CDR3 size: 13 residues. Trimming took off 4 bases at V and 1 base at J, with 7 bases between the two ends. The CDR3 nucleotides are TGTGCCAGCAGCTACTACCCGAACACTGAAGCTTTCTTT. Protein product: CASSYYPNTEAFF. The full variable domain, with the rest looked up from reference TRBV11-2 and TRBJ1-1, is EAGVAQSPRYKIIEKRQSVAFWCNPISGHATLYWYQQILGQGPKLLIQFQNNGVVDDSQLPKDRFSAERLKGVDSTLKIQPAKLEDSAVYLCASSYYPNTEAFFGQGTRLTVV.

DNA of the CDR3: TGTGCCAGCTGGACGCAGGGACAGCCGAACACTGAAGCTTTCTTT. It codes for CASWTQGQPNTEAFF. The V call is TRBV28, the J call TRBJ1-1, with 7 bases identical to TRBD1. V shed 8 bases, J shed 1 base, and the junction held 10 bases outside the gene matches. This CDR3 spans 15 amino acids. Germline V gene data show CDR1 as MDHEN and CDR2 as SYDVKM. The entire variable domain, with the rest obtained from reference TRBV28 and TRBJ1-1, is as follows: DVKVTQSSRYLVKRTGEKVFLECVQDMDHENMFWYRQDPGLGLRLIYFSYDVKMKEKGDIPEGYSVSREKKERFSLILESASTNQTSMYLCASWTQGQPNTEAFFGQGTRLTVV.

The chain joins TRBV18 to TRBJ1-1; no reliable D call. The germline gives CDR1 KGHSH, CDR2 LQKENI. Deletions cut 3 bases from V and 6 bases from J, with 20 bases between. CDR3 length: 16 residues. CDR3 in amino acids: CASSPAINPGGAEAFF. The CDR3 nucleotides read TGTGCCAGCTCACCCGCAATCAATCCCGGCGGGGCTGAAGCTTTCTTT. The whole variable domain, filled in from reference TRBV18 and TRBJ1-1, reads NAGVMQNPRHLVRRRGQEARLRCSPMKGHSHVYWYRQLPEEGLKFMVYLQKENIIDESGMPKERFSAEFPKEGPSILRIQQVVRGDSAAYFCASSPAINPGGAEAFFGQGTRLTVV.

The chain joins TRBV2 to TRBJ2-3, with no clear D. Looked up from germline, CDR1 is SNHLY and CDR2 is FYNNEI. V lost 3 bases and J 3 bases, leaving 10 bases between the germline ends. The CDR3 runs 14 residues. CDR3 amino acids: CASSDRPLTDTQYF. Written as DNA, the CDR3 is TGTGCCAGCAGTGACCGTCCCCTGACAGATACGCAGTATTTT.

The CDR3 region is CASSSSRGNTEAFF. The CDR3 DNA sequence: TGTGCCAGCAGCTCCTCAAGGGGGAACACTGAAGCTTTCTTT. This rearrangement joins TRBV7-8 to TRBJ1-1, with a weak D call TRBD1 (5 bases). From germline, CDR1 is SGHVS and CDR2 FQNEAQ. Trimming removed 4 bases from V and 1 base from J, with 10 bases in between. This CDR3 comprises 14 residues.

This clone was seen a single time. The J gene is TRBJ1-2, the V gene TRBV30; D gene uncertain. Per the germline V gene, CDR1 is GTSNPN and CDR2 is SVGIG (reference sequence). The CDR3 covers 16 residues. V lost 3 bases and J 4 bases, leaving 21 bases between the germline ends. The CDR3 is CAWRERVRAEAYGYTF. In nucleotides, the CDR3 is TGTGCCTGGAGGGAGAGGGTTCGGGCAGAAGCCTATGGCTACACCTTC.

The J gene is TRBJ1-3, the V gene TRBV28; maybe TRBD1 (5 bases). The germline V and J ends were trimmed by 4 bases and 0 bases, with 13 bases remaining between them. Germline V gene sequence: CDR1 MDHEN, CDR2 SYDVKM. CDR3 length equals 16 residues. The CDR3, as DNA: TGTGCCAGCAGTTCAAAACAGGTCTTCTCTGGAAACACCATATATTTT. Amino acids: CASSSKQVFSGNTIYF.

Only a few counts were recorded for this clone. The chain joins TRBV19 to TRBJ1-5; 10 nucleotides agree with TRBD1. The CDR3 covers 15 residues. V shed 4 bases, J shed 2 bases, and the junction held 2 bases outside the gene matches. The V gene's germline CDR1 is LNHDA and CDR2 SQIVND (reference sequence). CDR3 DNA sequence: TGTGCCAGTAGTACCGGGACAGGGGGCAATCAGCCCCAGCATTTT. Translated, it gives CASSTGTGGNQPQHF.

This chain uses TRBV20-1 with TRBJ1-1; D gene ambiguous. The ends were cut back, 5 bases at V and 5 bases at J, with 9 bases in the middle. This CDR3 spans 11 amino acids. Germline CDR1 and CDR2: DFQATT and SNEGSKA (reference sequence). The CDR3 nucleotides are TGCAGTGCTCGGGGAGGGACTGAAGCTTTCTTT. Residues: CSARGGTEAFF.

V gene TRBV12-3 or TRBV12-4 combines with J gene TRBJ1-1, with 8 nucleotides matching TRBD1. CDR3 length: 13 amino acids. The ends lost 7 bases at V and 8 bases at J; junction bases unmatched: 9. CDR3 sequence reads: CASTKGGQGEAFF. The CDR3, as DNA: TGTGCCAGCACTAAAGGAGGACAGGGCGAAGCTTTCTTT.

V and J are TRBV28 and TRBJ1-4, with 7 bases lining up with TRBD1. Germline V gives CDR1 MDHEN, CDR2 SYDVKM. V was pared by 3 bases and J by 7 bases, with 8 bases of the junction left unmatched. The CDR3 is 15 amino acids. The CDR3 DNA sequence: TGTGCCAGCAGTTTTAGTGGCACAGGGGCTGAAAAACTGTTTTTT. Translated: CASSFSGTGAEKLFF.

The chain couples TRBV4-1 to TRBJ2-3; TRBD2 matches at 7 bases. This CDR3 has 14 residues. Trimming at V came to 7 bases and at J to 0 bases, leaving 4 bases not matched to a gene. The germline V gene has CDR1 MGHRA and CDR2 YSYEKL. CDR3 loop: CASTPRGSTDTQYF. Written as DNA, the CDR3 is TGCGCCAGCACCCCGCGGGGGAGCACAGATACGCAGTATTTT.

A note on this clone: This specimen includes other DNA sequences encoding the same CDR3. The genes are TRBV2 and TRBJ1-5, with 8 bases aligning to TRBD1. V lost 3 bases to trimming and J lost 4 bases; unmatched junction nucleotides: 2. Germline V gene sequence: CDR1 SNHLY, CDR2 FYNNEI. CDR3 size: 14 residues. The CDR3 is CASSDRTGNQPQHF. The CDR3 DNA is TGTGCCAGCAGTGACCGGACAGGGAATCAGCCCCAGCATTTT.

This chain connects TRBV29-1 to TRBJ2-5, with 10 nucleotides matching TRBD1. This CDR3 comprises 13 residues. Looked up from germline, CDR1 is SQVTM and CDR2 is ANQGSEA. V lost 6 bases, J lost 3 bases, and 4 bases stayed unmatched. The CDR3 DNA reads TGCAGCGTCCCGGACAGGGGGGAAGAGACCCAGTACTTC. This codes for CSVPDRGEETQYF.

This sequence joins TRBV14 and TRBJ1-1; unclear D gene. Trimming stripped 5 bases from V and 2 bases from J, with 12 bases between. The CDR3 is made up of 14 amino acids. CDR1 and CDR2 from the germline V gene are SGHDN and FVKESK. CDR3 protein: CASSSGGLNTEAFF. CDR3 in DNA: TGTGCCAGCAGCTCGGGCGGGCTTAACACTGAAGCTTTCTTT. Variable domain in full (rest from reference TRBV14 and TRBJ1-1): EAGVTQFPSHSVIEKGQTVTLRCDPISGHDNLYWYRRVMGKEIKFLLHFVKESKQDESGMPNNRFLAERTGGTYSTLKVQPAELEDSGVYFCASSSGGLNTEAFFGQGTRLTVV.

The genes are TRBV6-4 and TRBJ1-2; D may be TRBD1 (6 bases). This CDR3 has 15 amino acids. In germline, CDR1 is MRHNA, CDR2 SNTAGT. V shed 2 bases and J shed 1 base, with 11 bases lying between them. CDR3 amino acids: CASSDPPTGNYGYTF. CDR3 DNA sequence: TGTGCCAGCAGTGACCCGCCGACAGGTAACTATGGCTACACCTTC.

Here the CDR3 reads CASQRGGSTDTQYF. The CDR3 DNA reads as TGCGCCAGCCAGCGGGGGGGAAGCACAGATACGCAGTATTTT. The genes are TRBV5-1 and TRBJ2-3; 10 bases match TRBD2. Germline assignment: CDR1 SGHRS and CDR2 YFSETQ. The CDR3 is 14 amino acids. V trimming: 7 bases; J trimming: 0 bases; junction bases outside the gene matches: 2. Full variable domain (outside the CDR3, taken from reference TRBV5-1 and TRBJ2-3): KAGVTQTPRYLIKTRGQQVTLSCSPISGHRSVSWYQQTPGQGLQFLFEYFSETQRNKGNFPGRFSGRQFSNSRSEMNVSTLELGDSALYLCASQRGGSTDTQYFGPGTRLTVL.

The chain uses TRBV5-1 and TRBJ2-2; the D gene is possibly TRBD2 (6 bases). CDR3 size: 14 residues. Trimming pared 7 bases from V and 0 bases from J, leaving 10 bases between. Germline CDR1 and CDR2: SGHRS and YFSETQ. CDR3 DNA sequence: TGCGCCAGCGTGGGACTTTCGAACACCGGGGAGCTGTTTTTT. This translates into CASVGLSNTGELFF.

In this sample, this clone turned up a few times. The CDR3: CASSLMEGTEAFF. The CDR3 DNA follows: TGTGCCAGCAGCCTGATGGAGGGTACTGAAGCTTTCTTT. V usage is TRBV12-3 or TRBV12-4 and J usage is TRBJ1-1; D gene ambiguous. Trimming pared 6 bases from V and 5 bases from J, leaving 13 bases between. The CDR3 runs to 13 residues.